The 17 T cell receptor beta chains listed next were all sequenced from one sample in a study of CD8+CD57+ T cells in acquired aplastic anemia. Genomic DNA, the template, was used for profiling of the TCR beta VDJ and CDR3. TCRdb re-called the reads with MiXCR, one entry per CDR3 protein. The sample lists hundreds of thousands of distinct CDR3 sequences; about half were seen once. Those patients picked for sequencing had displayed CD8+CD57+ cell expansion on flow cytometry. Sample: sorted CD4+, CD8+, or CD8+CD57+ T cells (not recorded which) from PBMCs. Receptor source: a human donor with aplastic anemia.

This clonotype was detected many times. The V gene is TRBV19, the J gene TRBJ1-2, with TRBD1 identical over 8 bases. Unmatched junction bases numbered 8, after V lost 8 bases and J lost 3 bases. The CDR3 is 14 residues long. Germline V gives CDR1 LNHDA, CDR2 SQIVND (reference sequence). CDR3 in DNA: TGTGCCAGTTTCTCAGGGGGCCTAGACTATGGCTACACCTTC. Its protein product is CASFSGGLDYGYTF.

This clonotype was observed at least ten times. The chain combines TRBV5-1 with TRBJ2-3, with unresolved D. The V gene lost 5 bases and the J gene lost 0 bases, with 10 bases spanning the gap. The germline V gene has CDR1 SGHRS and CDR2 YFSETQ. The CDR3 consists of 14 residues. The CDR3 DNA reads TGCGCCAGCAGGGCCTTGGTTAGCACAGATACGCAGTATTTT. Its translation: CASRALVSTDTQYF.

There are many counts of this clonotype. V gene TRBV2 combines with J gene TRBJ1-4; D perhaps matches TRBD1 (5 bases). CDR1 SNHLY and CDR2 FYNNEI come from the germline V gene. The CDR3 covers 13 residues. V was pared by 7 bases and J by 4 bases, with 10 bases between. CDR3 in DNA: TGTGCCAGCACCCTGGGGCTTAATGAAAAACTGTTTTTT. Protein sequence: CASTLGLNEKLFF.

This clonotype was counted at least ten times. V gene TRBV14 combines with J gene TRBJ1-2; possible D gene TRBD1, 5 bases. The V gene lost 4 bases and the J gene lost 4 bases, with 13 bases spanning the gap. Germline loops: CDR1 SGHDN, CDR2 FVKESK. The CDR3 spans 14 residues. CDR3 sequence reads: CASSPYTGGYGYTF. CDR3 DNA sequence: TGTGCCAGCAGCCCATACACGGGGGGCTATGGCTACACCTTC.

The J gene is TRBJ1-1, the V gene TRBV5-1; D possibly corresponds to TRBD1 (6 bases). Germline CDR1 is SGHRS and CDR2 is YFSETQ. The CDR3 covers 21 residues. V was shortened by 1 base and J by 1 base, with 29 bases between the two germline ends. The CDR3 bases are TGCGCCAGCAGCTTGAGTCGGATTGGTACTTACAGGGAGCCCGGGAACACTGAAGCTTTCTTT. Its translation is CASSLSRIGTYREPGNTEAFF.

The rearrangement links TRBV20-1 to TRBJ2-7; D gene unclear. Trimming stripped 2 bases from V and 3 bases from J, with 5 bases between. Germline V CDR1 and CDR2: DFQATT, SNEGSKA (reference sequence). CDR3 length: 11 residues. CDR3 bases: TGCAGTGCTAGAAATGGCTACGAGCAGTACTTC. Translation gives CSARNGYEQYF.

The chain recombines TRBV2 with TRBJ1-6, with D unresolved. In germline, CDR1 is SNHLY, CDR2 FYNNEI. This CDR3 contains 13 residues. V was pared by 8 bases and J by 4 bases, with 9 bases between. The CDR3 DNA reads as TGTGCCAGCGTGACGGAGTATAATTCACCCCTCCACTTT. This codes for CASVTEYNSPLHF.

Regarding this clonotype: This may come from a read error, since a much larger clone is one base off. This chain connects TRBV6-1 to TRBJ1-2; possibly TRBD1 for D (5 bases). Per germline, CDR1 MNHNS and CDR2 SASEGT. The CDR3 has 14 amino acids. The CDR3 DNA reads as TGTGCCAGCAGGCAGACAGCCGCTAACTATGGCTACGCCTTC. Translation gives CASRQTAANYGYAF.

The V gene is TRBV10-3, the J gene TRBJ1-1; TRBD1 is a possible D gene (6 bases). This CDR3 is built from 15 residues. Trimming shortened V by 1 base and J by 1 base, and 10 bases separated the two germline ends. The germline CDR1 and CDR2 sequences are ENHRY and SYGVKD. The CDR3 DNA is TGTGCCATCAGTGAGTGGGGGGGGGCGAACACTGAAGCTTTCTTT. It encodes CAISEWGGANTEAFF.

The V and J genes are TRBV7-8 and TRBJ1-2; D is ambiguous. The germline V gene encodes CDR1 SGHVS and CDR2 FQNEAQ. The CDR3 consists of 14 residues. The V end was cut by 9 bases, the J end by 7 bases, with 21 bases between. CDR3 bases: TGTGCCAGTAGCGCTCCACCCGGCGCGGGTGGCTACACCTTC. Translated: CASSAPPGAGGYTF.

The sample holds many counts of this clonotype. The genes are TRBV3-1 and TRBJ2-7; 8 nucleotides align to TRBD1. After removal of 4 bases from V and 3 bases from J, the junction contained 5 bases not matched to a gene. The CDR3 runs to 14 residues. In germline, CDR1 is LGHDT, CDR2 YNNKEL (reference sequence). As DNA, the CDR3 is TGTGCCAGCAGCCCCGCAGGACAGGGCTACGAGCAGTACTTC. Translating it yields CASSPAGQGYEQYF.

The rearrangement joins TRBV24-1 to TRBJ2-3; D uncertain. V lost 4 bases and J 3 bases, leaving 10 bases between the germline ends. The CDR3 length is 14 residues. The germline V gene encodes CDR1 KGHDR and CDR2 SFDVKD. DNA for the CDR3: TGTGCCACCAGTGAGCCCGGATCAACAGATACGCAGTATTTT. Translation gives CATSEPGSTDTQYF.

This clonotype was counted once. This chain uses TRBV7-2 with TRBJ1-6; D gene unclear. Germline CDR1 reads SGHTA; CDR2 reads FQGNSA. The CDR3 length is 16 residues. Trimming stripped 0 bases from V and 9 bases from J, with 15 bases between. CDR3 in DNA: TGTGCCAGCAGCTTAGCAGGTACCCGACTTTCTTCACCCCTCCACTTT. Protein product: CASSLAGTRLSSPLHF.

This clonotype was picked up many times. J is TRBJ1-2 and V is TRBV5-1, with 9 bases matching TRBD1. Losses at the gene ends were 2 bases for V and 4 bases for J; bases not matched to a gene: 9. This CDR3 is 16 amino acids long. Germline V lookup: CDR1 SGHRS, CDR2 YFSETQ. The CDR3 region is CASSLTGTGSAYGYTF. The CDR3 DNA reads TGCGCCAGCAGCTTAACCGGGACAGGGTCTGCCTATGGCTACACCTTC.

Ten or more counts support this clonotype. CDR3: CAIGSGGDADTQYF. The CDR3 coding sequence is TGTGCCATCGGCAGCGGGGGGGACGCAGATACGCAGTATTTT. The rearrangement joins TRBV10-3 to TRBJ2-3; 10 bases agree with TRBD2. This CDR3 contains 14 residues. After removal of 8 bases from V and 4 bases from J, the junction contained 6 bases not matched to a gene. In germline, CDR1 is ENHRY, CDR2 SYGVKD.

In regard to this clonotype: An end of the junction differs from the germline gene, which may be a read error. The V call is TRBV7-8, the J call TRBJ2-6; D is undetermined. The CDR3 has 16 residues. Germline V gene sequence: CDR1 SGHVS, CDR2 FQNEAQ. DNA of the CDR3: TGTACCAGCAGCTTAGTCAGCCTCTCTGGGGCCAACGTCCTGACTTTC. Residues: CTSSLVSLSGANVLTF.

This clonotype was detected ten times or more. The chain joins TRBV10-3 to TRBJ2-3; the match to TRBD2 covers 7 bases. The germline V gene encodes CDR1 ENHRY and CDR2 SYGVKD. CDR3 length: 14 amino acids. J lost 2 bases, V lost 6 bases, and 5 bases had no gene match. DNA for the CDR3: TGTGCCATCAGGGGGAGGGGACCCACAGATACGCAGTATTTT. Translating it yields CAIRGRGPTDTQYF.